This T cell receptor (beta chain) was retrieved from a study of shared clonotypes between healthy human individuals. Study-level results: Naive CD4 clonotypes were shared across several donors at about 5%. Clonotype sharing among donors, it was expected, would be affected by sequencing depth.

Sequencing was performed with immunoSEQ multiplex PCR; in TCRdb, only in-frame clones are kept and a portion is missing. This table has about 990,000 clones, around 82% appearing once. Every contributor of samples was a Caucasian grown-up residing in Nashville, Tennessee. The split of CD4+ cells yielded CD45RA+ naive and CD45RA-negative memory subsets. As concerns this clone: Antigen unknown.

The clonotype originates from a man younger than 35 in good health. Some clones in this sample may be carry-over from other donors' samples. Sequenced sample: memory CD4+ T cells from PBMCs. Specified subset: CD45RA-negative fraction.

CDR3 protein: CASSKGRVAEQYF. The CDR3 DNA follows: TGTGCCAGCAGCAAAGGCAGGGTAGCCGAGCAGTACTTC. The V and J genes are TRBV21-1 and TRBJ2-7; the tabulated D call, TRBD1, remains unverified against the DNA. TRBV21-1 is a pseudogene locus. This CDR3 spans 13 amino acids.